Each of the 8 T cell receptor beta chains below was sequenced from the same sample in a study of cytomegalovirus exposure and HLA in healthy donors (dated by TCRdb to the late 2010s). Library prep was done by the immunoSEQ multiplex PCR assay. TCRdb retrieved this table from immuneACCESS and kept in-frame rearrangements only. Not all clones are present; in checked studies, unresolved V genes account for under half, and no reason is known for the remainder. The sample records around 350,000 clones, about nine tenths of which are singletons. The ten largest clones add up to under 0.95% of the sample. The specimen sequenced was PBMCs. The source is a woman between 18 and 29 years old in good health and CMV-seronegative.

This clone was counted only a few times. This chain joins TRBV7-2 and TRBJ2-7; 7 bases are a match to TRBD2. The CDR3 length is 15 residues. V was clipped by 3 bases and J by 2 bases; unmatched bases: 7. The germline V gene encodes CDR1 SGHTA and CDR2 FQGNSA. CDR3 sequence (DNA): TGTGCCAGCAGCTTGGCTGCTAGCGGAGCCTACGAGCAGTACTTC. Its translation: CASSLAASGAYEQYF.

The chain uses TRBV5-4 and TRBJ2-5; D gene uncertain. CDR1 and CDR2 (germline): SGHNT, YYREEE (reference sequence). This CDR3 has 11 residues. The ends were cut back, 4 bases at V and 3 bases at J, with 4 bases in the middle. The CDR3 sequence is CASSTEETQYF. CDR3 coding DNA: TGTGCCAGCAGCACAGAAGAGACCCAGTACTTC.

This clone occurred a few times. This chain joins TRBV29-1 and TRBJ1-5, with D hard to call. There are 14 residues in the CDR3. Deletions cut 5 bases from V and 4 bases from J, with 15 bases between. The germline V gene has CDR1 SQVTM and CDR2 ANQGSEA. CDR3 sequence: CSVIDGMGNQPQHF. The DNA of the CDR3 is TGCAGCGTTATAGACGGGATGGGAAATCAGCCCCAGCATTTT.

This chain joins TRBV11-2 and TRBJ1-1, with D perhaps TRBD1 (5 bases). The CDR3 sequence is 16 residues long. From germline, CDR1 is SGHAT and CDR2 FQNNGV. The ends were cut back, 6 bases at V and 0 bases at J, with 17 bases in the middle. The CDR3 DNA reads TGTGCCAGCAGTCTAAAGGGGAACATAATGAACACTGAAGCTTTCTTT. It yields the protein CASSLKGNIMNTEAFF.

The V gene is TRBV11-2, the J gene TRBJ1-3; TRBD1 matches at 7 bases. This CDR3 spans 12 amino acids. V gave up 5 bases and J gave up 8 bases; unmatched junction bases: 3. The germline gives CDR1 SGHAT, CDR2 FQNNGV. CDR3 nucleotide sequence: TGTGCCAGCAGCCGACAGGGAGACACCATATATTTT. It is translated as CASSRQGDTIYF.

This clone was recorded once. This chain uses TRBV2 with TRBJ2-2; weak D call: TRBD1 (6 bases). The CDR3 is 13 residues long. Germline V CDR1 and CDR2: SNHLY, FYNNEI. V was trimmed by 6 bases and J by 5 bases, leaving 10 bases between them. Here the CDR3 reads CASSYRDTGELFF. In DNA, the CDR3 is TGTGCCAGCAGCTACAGGGATACCGGGGAGCTGTTTTTT.

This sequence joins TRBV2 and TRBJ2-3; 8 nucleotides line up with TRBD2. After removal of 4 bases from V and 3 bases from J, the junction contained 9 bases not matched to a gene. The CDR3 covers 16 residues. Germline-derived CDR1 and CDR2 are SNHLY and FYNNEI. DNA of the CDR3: TGTGCCAGCAGTGTGCAAGCGGGGGCCTCTACAGATACGCAGTATTTT. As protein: CASSVQAGASTDTQYF.

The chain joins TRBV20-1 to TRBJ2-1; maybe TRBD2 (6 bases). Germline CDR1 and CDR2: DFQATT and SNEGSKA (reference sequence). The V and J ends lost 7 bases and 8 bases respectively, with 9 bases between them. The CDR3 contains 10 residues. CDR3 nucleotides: TGCAGTGGGAGGGGCCATGAGCAGTTCTTC. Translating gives CSGRGHEQFF.